Detailed here is one T cell receptor (beta chain). The antigen remains unidentified. V was trimmed by 0 bases and J by 0 bases, leaving 6 bases between them. The CDR3 is 16 amino acids. Looked up from germline, CDR1 is MNHEY and CDR2 is SVGAGI. Authors of the study amplified TCR beta CDR3 regions from RNA transcripts. The HTBI primer set drove a first-round RT-PCR of the TCR CDR3. TCRdb fed the multiplex PCR reads into MiXCR, producing one record per CDR3 protein. The data show 550,000 to 850,000 distinct CDR3 sequences, 18% seen once. This sample stems from a study of T cells in Graves' hyperthyroidism and ophthalmopathy. Overall study findings and caveats: Stable hyperthyroidism was told apart from ophthalmopathy by a model built on 13 V-J features. The model's output predicted ophthalmopathy at a median of roughly 6 months prior to onset.

The TCR originated in a woman aged 50 to 60 with Graves' hyperthyroidism that later progressed to Graves' ophthalmopathy. V gene TRBV6-5 combines with J gene TRBJ1-6, with D uncertain. The sequenced material came from blood. The CDR3 DNA follows: TGTGCCAGCAGTTACTCTCAAAGCTCCTATAATTCACCCCTCCACTTT. Protein: CASSYSQSSYNSPLHF.